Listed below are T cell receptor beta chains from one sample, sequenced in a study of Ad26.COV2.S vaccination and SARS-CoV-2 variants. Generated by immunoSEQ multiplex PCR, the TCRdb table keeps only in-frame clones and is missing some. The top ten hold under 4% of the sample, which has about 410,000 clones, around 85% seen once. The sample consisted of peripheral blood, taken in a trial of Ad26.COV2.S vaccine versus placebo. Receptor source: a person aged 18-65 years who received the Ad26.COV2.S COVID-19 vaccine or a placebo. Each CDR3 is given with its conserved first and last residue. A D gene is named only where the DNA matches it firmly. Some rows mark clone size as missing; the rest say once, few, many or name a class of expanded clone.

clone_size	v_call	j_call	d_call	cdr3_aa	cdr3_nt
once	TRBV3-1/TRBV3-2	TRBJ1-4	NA	CASSHQGGSEKLFF	TGTGCCAGCAGCCACCAGGGCGGGAGTGAAAAACTGTTTTTT
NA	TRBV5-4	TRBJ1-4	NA	CASSLSPDGEKLFF	TGTGCCAGCAGCTTGAGTCCCGACGGTGAAAAACTGTTTTTT
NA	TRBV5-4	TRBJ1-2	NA	CASSLEANGYTF	TGTGCCAGCAGCTTGGAGGCTAATGGCTACACCTTC
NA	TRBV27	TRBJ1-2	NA	CASSSGPNGYTF	TGTGCCAGCAGTTCGGGGCCTAATGGCTACACCTTC
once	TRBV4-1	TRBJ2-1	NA	CASSQNRDNEQFF	TGCGCCAGCAGCCAAAACAGAGACAATGAGCAGTTCTTC
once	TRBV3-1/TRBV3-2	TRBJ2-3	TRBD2	CASSQDVAGNTDTQYF	TGTGCCAGCAGCCAAGACGTAGCGGGGAACACAGATACGCAGTATTTT
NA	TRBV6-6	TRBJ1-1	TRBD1	CASSRTGQFTEAFF	TGTGCCAGCAGCCGGACGGGACAGTTCACTGAAGCTTTCTTT
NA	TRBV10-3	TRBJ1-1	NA	CAIGGTANTEAFF	TGTGCCATAGGAGGGACGGCGAACACTGAAGCTTTCTTT
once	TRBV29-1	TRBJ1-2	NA	CRITTGYGYTF	TGCAGGATAACGACAGGCTATGGCTACACCTTC
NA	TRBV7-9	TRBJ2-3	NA	CASSPQGILTDTQYF	TGTGCCAGCAGCCCTCAGGGGATATTAACAGATACGCAGTATTTT
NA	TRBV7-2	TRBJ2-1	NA	CASSLVGGGAAYNEQFF	TGTGCCAGCAGCTTAGTTGGTGGGGGGGCCGCCTACAATGAGCAGTTCTTC
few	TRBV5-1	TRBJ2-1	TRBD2	CASSLGLAGFNEQFF	TGCGCCAGCAGCCTGGGACTAGCGGGTTTCAATGAGCAGTTCTTC
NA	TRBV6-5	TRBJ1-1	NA	CASSYSDENTEAFF	TGTGCCAGCAGTTACTCGGACGAGAACACTGAAGCTTTCTTT
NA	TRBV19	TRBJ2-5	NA	CASSMWNQETQYF	TGTGCCAGTAGTATGTGGAATCAAGAGACCCAGTACTTC
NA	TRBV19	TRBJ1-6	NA	CASSRLSSSYNSPLHF	TGTGCCAGTAGCCGGCTTTCGAGCTCCTATAATTCACCCCTCCACTTT
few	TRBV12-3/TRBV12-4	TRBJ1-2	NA	CASSLGRGSGYTF	TGTGCCAGCAGTTTAGGCAGGGGAAGTGGCTACACCTTC
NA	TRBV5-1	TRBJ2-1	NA	CASSLTRPSYNEQFF	TGCGCCAGCAGCTTGACACGGCCCTCCTACAATGAGCAGTTCTTC
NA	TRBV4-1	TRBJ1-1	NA	CASSQPTTTRPRNAFF	TGCGCCAGCAGCCAACCAACGACTACACGTCCGAGGAACGCTTTCTTT
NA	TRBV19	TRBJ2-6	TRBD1	CASSLRGTGGGGANVLTF	TGTGCCAGTAGTCTGAGAGGGACAGGGGGCGGTGGGGCCAACGTCCTGACTTTC
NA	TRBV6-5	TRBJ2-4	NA	CASRAFPGASNIQYF	TGTGCCAGCAGGGCCTTCCCAGGGGCGTCAAACATTCAGTACTTC
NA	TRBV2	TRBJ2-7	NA	CASSEQSYEQYF	TGTGCCAGCAGTGAACAGAGTTACGAGCAGTACTTC
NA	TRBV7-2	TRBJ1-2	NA	CASSLSIVRAGRVYGYTF	TGTGCCAGCAGCTTATCGATCGTTAGGGCAGGGAGAGTCTATGGCTACACCTTC
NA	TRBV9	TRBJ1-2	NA	CASSPSFYRANYGYTF	TGTGCCAGCAGCCCTAGCTTTTACAGGGCTAACTATGGCTACACCTTC
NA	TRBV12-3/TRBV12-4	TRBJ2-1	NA	CASASSSYNEQFF	TGTGCCAGCGCCAGCAGCTCCTACAATGAGCAGTTCTTC
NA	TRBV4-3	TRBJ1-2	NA	CASSQAGGSRQSAGYTF	TGCGCCAGCAGCCAAGCCGGGGGGTCCAGACAGTCCGCGGGCTACACCTTC
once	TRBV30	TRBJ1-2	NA	CAWSVPHRKPGGYTF	TGTGCCTGGAGTGTACCCCATCGGAAGCCCGGCGGCTACACCTTC
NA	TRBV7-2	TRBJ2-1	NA	CASSLALEGNEQFF	TGTGCCAGCAGCTTAGCGTTGGAGGGCAATGAGCAGTTCTTC
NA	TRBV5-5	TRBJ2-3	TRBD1	CASSFRFRDRVVDTQYF	TGTGCCAGCAGCTTTAGGTTCCGGGACAGGGTTGTGGATACGCAGTATTTT
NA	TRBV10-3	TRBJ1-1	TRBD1	CAISGGQGVAFF	TGTGCCATCAGCGGGGGACAGGGGGTCGCTTTCTTT
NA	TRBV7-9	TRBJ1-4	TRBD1	CASSLDGTATNEKLFF	TGTGCCAGCAGCTTGGATGGGACAGCAACTAATGAAAAACTGTTTTTT
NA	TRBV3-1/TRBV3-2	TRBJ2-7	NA	CASSPQRTYEQYF	TGTGCCAGCAGCCCCCAACGAACCTACGAGCAGTACTTC